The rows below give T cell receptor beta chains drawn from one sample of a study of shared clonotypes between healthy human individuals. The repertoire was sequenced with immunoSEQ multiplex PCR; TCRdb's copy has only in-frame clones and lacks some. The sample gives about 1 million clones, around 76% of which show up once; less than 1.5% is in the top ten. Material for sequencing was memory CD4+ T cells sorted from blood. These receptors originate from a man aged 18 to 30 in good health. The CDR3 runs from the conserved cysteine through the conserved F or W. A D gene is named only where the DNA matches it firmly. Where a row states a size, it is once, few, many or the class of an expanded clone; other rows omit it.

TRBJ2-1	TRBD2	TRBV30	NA	CAWNRGTSGGAGEQFF	TGTGCCTGGAATCGCGGGACTAGCGGGGGGGCCGGTGAGCAGTTCTTC
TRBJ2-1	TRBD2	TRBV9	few	CASSPQLAVYNEQFF	TGTGCCAGCAGCCCCCAGCTAGCGGTCTACAATGAGCAGTTCTTC
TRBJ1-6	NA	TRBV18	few	CASSPMDTLAPLHF	TGTGCCAGCTCACCGATGGACACGCTGGCCCCTCTCCACTTT
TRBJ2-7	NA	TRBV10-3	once	CAISESSNRIEQYF	TGTGCCATCAGTGAGTCTTCCAACAGAATCGAGCAGTACTTC
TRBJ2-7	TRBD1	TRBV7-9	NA	CASSPRAGTDIIYEQYF	TGTGCCAGCAGCCCCCGAGCCGGGACAGATATTATCTACGAGCAGTACTTC
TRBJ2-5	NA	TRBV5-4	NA	CASSGADRETQYF	TGTGCCAGCAGCGGAGCGGATCGGGAGACCCAGTACTTC
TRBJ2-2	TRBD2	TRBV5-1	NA	CASSPGTSGNTGELLF	TGCGCCAGCAGCCCCGGGACTAGCGGAAACACCGGGGAGCTGCTTTTT
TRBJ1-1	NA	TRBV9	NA	CASSVGMNTEAFF	TGTGCCAGCAGCGTAGGGATGAACACTGAAGCTTTCTTT
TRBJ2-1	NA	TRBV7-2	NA	CASSINRNEQFF	TGTGCCAGCAGCATAAACCGGAATGAGCAGTTCTTC
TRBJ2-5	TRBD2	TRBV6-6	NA	CASSQRGSQETQYF	TGTGCCAGCAGCCAGCGGGGGAGCCAAGAGACCCAGTACTTC
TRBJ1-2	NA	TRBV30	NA	CAWSAQGGPYGYTF	TGTGCCTGGAGCGCCCAAGGGGGTCCCTATGGCTACACCTTC
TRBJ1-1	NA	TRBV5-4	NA	CASSLGWGNTEAFF	TGTGCCAGCAGCTTGGGATGGGGGAACACTGAAGCTTTCTTT
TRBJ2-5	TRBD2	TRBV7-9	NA	CASSRPSGGNQETQYF	TGTGCCAGCAGCCGCCCTAGCGGGGGGAACCAAGAGACCCAGTACTTC
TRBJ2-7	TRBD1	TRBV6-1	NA	CASRTGSYEQYF	TGTGCCAGCCGGACAGGTTCCTACGAGCAGTACTTC
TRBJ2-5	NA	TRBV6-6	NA	CASRWGPAGETQYF	TGTGCCAGCCGTTGGGGACCCGCGGGAGAGACCCAGTACTTC
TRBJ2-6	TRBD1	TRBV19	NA	CASSTGGSGANVLTF	TGTGCCAGTAGTACAGGGGGCTCTGGGGCCAACGTCCTGACTTTC
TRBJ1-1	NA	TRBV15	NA	CATSTDRNTEAFF	TGTGCCACCAGCACTGACAGGAACACTGAAGCTTTCTTT
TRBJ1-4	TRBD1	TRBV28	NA	CASRGTGGSEKLFF	TGTGCCAGCAGAGGAACAGGGGGCTCGGAAAAACTGTTTTTT
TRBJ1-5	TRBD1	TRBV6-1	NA	CASSETGVHQPQHF	TGTGCCAGCAGTGAAACAGGGGTTCATCAGCCCCAGCATTTT
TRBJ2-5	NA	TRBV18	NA	CASSPLPTDQETQYF	TGTGCCAGCTCACCGTTGCCTACAGACCAAGAGACCCAGTACTTC
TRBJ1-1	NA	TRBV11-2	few	CASSIGVLNTEAFF	TGTGCCAGCAGCATAGGGGTTTTGAACACTGAAGCTTTCTTT
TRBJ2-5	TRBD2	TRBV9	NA	CASSDASGGETQYF	TGTGCCAGCAGCGACGCTAGCGGGGGGGAGACCCAGTACTTC
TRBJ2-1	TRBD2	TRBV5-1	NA	CASSPLIAGENEQFF	TGCGCCAGCAGCCCCTTGATAGCGGGAGAGAATGAGCAGTTCTTC
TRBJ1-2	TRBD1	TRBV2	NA	CASRKTGENTYGYTF	TGTGCCAGCAGAAAAACAGGGGAGAACACCTATGGCTACACCTTC
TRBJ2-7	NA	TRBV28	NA	CASSYTGYGPSGSEQYF	TGTGCCAGCAGTTACACAGGATACGGGCCCTCGGGTAGCGAGCAGTACTTC
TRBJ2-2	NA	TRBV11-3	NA	CASSLRVTGELFF	TGTGCCAGCAGCTTAAGGGTCACCGGGGAGCTGTTTTTT
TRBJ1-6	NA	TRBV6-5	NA	CASKATGNNSPLHF	TGTGCCAGCAAGGCGACGGGAAACAATTCACCCCTCCACTTT
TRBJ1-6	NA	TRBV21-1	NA	CASSVANIHHNSPLHF	TGTGCCAGCAGCGTAGCGAACATACATCATAATTCACCCCTCCACTTT
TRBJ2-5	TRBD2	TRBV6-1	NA	CATRGLAGVETQYF	TGTGCCACCCGGGGGCTAGCGGGGGTGGAGACCCAGTACTTC
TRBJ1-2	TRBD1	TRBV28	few	CASTGTDNNYGYTF	TGTGCCAGCACCGGGACAGATAATAACTATGGCTACACCTTC
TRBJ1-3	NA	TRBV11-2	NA	CASSLGSLEGNTIYF	TGTGCCAGCAGCTTAGGGAGCCTGGAAGGAAACACCATATATTTT
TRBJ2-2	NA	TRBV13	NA	CASSLGYRGGDTGELFF	TGTGCCAGCAGCTTAGGTTACCGGGGCGGCGACACCGGGGAGCTGTTTTTT